This entry lists 30 T cell receptor beta chains sequenced from one sample in a study of neoadjuvant anti-PD-1 for oral cavity cancer. Regarding time point: after neoadjuvant nivolumab, at surgical resection. The repertoire was sequenced with immunoSEQ multiplex PCR; TCRdb's copy has only in-frame clones and lacks some. This table holds about 68,000 clones, 70% to 90% found once. The sample consisted of PBMCs, taken after nivolumab (anti-PD-1) treatment. These receptors were collected from a person between 40 and 79 years old with oral cavity squamous cell carcinoma.

The V call is TRBV19, the J call TRBJ1-1; tentative D call: TRBD1 (6 bases). The CDR3 consists of 12 residues. CDR1 LNHDA and CDR2 SQIVND come from the germline V gene (reference sequence). Trimming took 6 bases from V and 10 from J, leaving 15 bases between them. The CDR3 protein is CASRSESGAAFF. In nucleotides, the CDR3 is TGTGCCAGTAGGTCCGAATCAGGGGCAGCTTTCTTT.

The gene calls are TRBV6-1 and TRBJ2-2; D remains unclear. Per germline, CDR1 MNHNS and CDR2 SASEGT. The CDR3 runs to 12 residues. V lost 6 bases and J lost 2, with 4 bases in between. CDR3 DNA sequence: TGTGCCAGCAGGCTTAACACCGGGGAGCTGTTTTTT. It translates to CASRLNTGELFF.

The rearrangement links TRBV30 to TRBJ1-4; D not certain. The germline V and J ends were trimmed by 0 bases and 8 bases, with 10 bases remaining between them. Germline assignment: CDR1 GTSNPN and CDR2 SVGIG (reference sequence). The CDR3 covers 13 residues. CDR3 in amino acids: CAWSVVGYEKLFF. The CDR3 DNA reads as TGTGCCTGGAGTGTGGTGGGTTACGAAAAACTGTTTTTT.

This clone was counted once. This rearrangement joins TRBV28 to TRBJ2-2; D perhaps matches TRBD1 (6 bases). CDR1 and CDR2 (germline): MDHEN, SYDVKM. V was clipped by 7 bases and J by 6 bases, with 12 bases between them. The CDR3 totals 13 residues. The CDR3 DNA reads as TGTGCCAGCATCGACACAGGGTCCGGGGAGCTGTTTTTT. Translated, it gives CASIDTGSGELFF.

The V and J genes are TRBV6-5 and TRBJ2-1; D is possibly TRBD1 or TRBD2 (6 bases each). Germline assignment: CDR1 MNHEY and CDR2 SVGAGI. CDR3 length equals 16 residues. V was cut by 0 bases and J by 6 bases, with 15 bases left in between. In nucleotides, the CDR3 is TGTGCCAGCAGTTACTCGATGGGACTGGGGGCCAATGAGCAGTTCTTC. Protein sequence: CASSYSMGLGANEQFF.

J is TRBJ1-2 and V is TRBV9, with TRBD1 matching 11 bases. The CDR3 is 14 residues long. After removal of 3 bases from V and 4 bases from J, the junction contained 2 bases not matched to a gene. Germline CDR1 is SGDLS and CDR2 is YYNGEE. For the CDR3, the DNA is TGTGCCAGCAGCGAGGACAGGGGGCTCTATGGCTACACCTTC. Translated, it gives CASSEDRGLYGYTF.

The genes are TRBV9 and TRBJ2-5; 9 nucleotides agree with TRBD2. The J segment lost 4 bases and the V segment lost 4 bases, leaving 14 bases of the junction unmatched. Germline CDR1 is SGDLS and CDR2 is YYNGEE. The CDR3 runs 17 residues. The CDR3 coding sequence is TGTGCCAGCAGCCCCCTGGCGGGAGGGCCGGAAACAGAGACCCAGTACTTC. Its translation is CASSPLAGGPETETQYF.

In this sample, this clone turned up once. The gene calls are TRBV4-1 and TRBJ2-7; TRBD1 might be the D (6 bases). This CDR3 spans 15 amino acids. V lost 1 base to trimming and J lost 2 bases, with 12 bases between them. The germline CDR1 and CDR2 sequences are MGHRA and YSYEKL. The CDR3 region is CASSQALQGPYEQYF. CDR3 DNA sequence: TGCGCCAGCAGCCAAGCGCTCCAGGGGCCCTACGAGCAGTACTTC.

The V gene is TRBV6-4, the J gene TRBJ2-2; D is uncertain. CDR3 length equals 13 residues. Germline V gene data show CDR1 as MRHNA and CDR2 as SNTAGT. V dropped 4 bases and J dropped 8 bases, with 11 bases sitting between them. The CDR3 region has the DNA TGTGCCAGCAGTGGGCAAGACGGGGGGGAGCTGTTTTTT. Translated: CASSGQDGGELFF.

The table lists this clone with a count of one. This chain links TRBV9 with TRBJ1-5; 8 bases map to TRBD1. With V trimmed by 4 bases and J by 7 bases, 7 bases remained unmatched. From germline, CDR1 is SGDLS and CDR2 YYNGEE. The CDR3 contains 14 residues. CDR3 sequence: CASSNQGAGQPQHF. The CDR3 coding sequence is TGTGCCAGCAGCAACCAGGGGGCGGGGCAGCCCCAGCATTTT.

The chain combines TRBV28 with TRBJ2-3, with D unclear. The CDR3 runs to 11 residues. V shed 6 bases and J shed 8 bases, with 9 bases lying between them. Germline V gene lookup returns CDR1 MDHEN and CDR2 SYDVKM. The CDR3 spells CASRSVGTQYF. Here the CDR3 DNA reads TGTGCCAGCAGATCCGTGGGTACGCAGTATTTT.

The chain carries TRBV30 and TRBJ2-6; D remains unclear. V was pared by 2 bases and J by 4 bases, with 3 bases between. The CDR3 covers 12 residues. Per germline, CDR1 GTSNPN and CDR2 SVGIG (reference sequence). Written as DNA, the CDR3 is TGTGCCTGGAGTAGAGGGGCCAACGTCCTGACTTTC. It specifies CAWSRGANVLTF.

The genes are TRBV29-1 and TRBJ2-5; D may be TRBD1 or TRBD2 (5 bases each). Trimming cost V 0 bases and J 4 bases, with 15 bases left between them. Germline CDR1 SQVTM, CDR2 ANQGSEA. The CDR3 runs to 15 residues. Here the CDR3 DNA reads TGCAGCGTTGAAGATCCCCTTCAGGGACGAGAGACCCAGTACTTC. Protein: CSVEDPLQGRETQYF.

The V and J genes are TRBV5-4 and TRBJ2-7, with 8 bases that match TRBD1. This CDR3 spans 15 amino acids. Trimming removed 4 bases from V and 4 bases from J; junction bases left unmatched: 10. CDR1 is SGHNT and CDR2 is YYREEE in the germline V gene (reference sequence). The chain's CDR3 is CASSPETGAGYEQYF. Here the CDR3 DNA reads TGTGCCAGCAGCCCTGAGACAGGGGCAGGGTACGAGCAGTACTTC.

A single count supports this clone. The chain links TRBV4-1 to TRBJ1-4; D unresolved. V lost 1 base, J lost 1 base, and 4 bases lay in between. The CDR3 is made up of 14 amino acids. The V gene's germline CDR1 is MGHRA and CDR2 YSYEKL. The CDR3 reads CASSQGGTNEKLFF. CDR3 in DNA: TGCGCCAGCAGCCAAGGAGGAACTAATGAAAAACTGTTTTTT.

This clone has a handful of counts. Other DNA sequences of this sample code for an identical CDR3. V usage is TRBV7-6 and J usage is TRBJ1-5; perhaps TRBD1 as D (5 bases). The V end lost 1 base, the J end lost 5 bases, and 6 bases lay between the germline ends. CDR1 and CDR2 from the germline V gene are SGHVS and FNYEAQ. The CDR3 totals 13 residues. The CDR3 here is CASSLGGDQPQHF. The CDR3 DNA follows: TGTGCCAGCAGCTTAGGAGGGGATCAGCCCCAGCATTTT.

J is TRBJ1-5 and V is TRBV19; D perhaps matches TRBD1 (5 bases). This CDR3 region has 14 residues. Germline CDR1 reads LNHDA; CDR2 reads SQIVND (reference sequence). Trimming took off 7 bases at V and 6 bases at J, with 16 bases between the two ends. The CDR3 protein is CASTLAAGRQPQHF. CDR3 in DNA: TGTGCCAGTACCTTGGCAGCGGGGCGTCAGCCCCAGCATTTT.

This clone has only one observation. The chain joins TRBV4-1 to TRBJ2-3; no clear D gene. Germline V gene sequence: CDR1 MGHRA, CDR2 YSYEKL. Trimming took 1 base from V and 4 from J, leaving 6 bases between them. The CDR3 has 13 residues. The CDR3 region has the DNA TGCGCCAGCAGCCAAGGGGTGGCAGATACGCAGTATTTT. It codes for CASSQGVADTQYF.

The chain has TRBV19 and TRBJ2-5; 7 nucleotides agree with TRBD1. V lost 7 bases to trimming and J lost 1 base; unmatched junction nucleotides: 6. This CDR3 has 14 amino acids. Per the germline V gene, CDR1 is LNHDA and CDR2 is SQIVND (reference sequence). CDR3 DNA: TGTGCCAGTAAGCCGGGACAGAGCCAAGAGACCCAGTACTTC. Protein sequence: CASKPGQSQETQYF. Filled out from reference TRBV19 and TRBJ2-5, the complete variable domain reads DGGITQSPKYLFRKEGQNVTLSCEQNLNHDAMYWYRQDPGQGLRLIYYSQIVNDFQKGDIAEGYSVSREKKESFPLTVTSAQKNPTAFYLCASKPGQSQETQYFGPGTRLLVL.

CDR3 in DNA: TGTGCCATCAGTGACGGGCAGGGAGAGACCCAGTACTTC. This sequence encodes CAISDGQGETQYF. J is TRBJ2-5 and V is TRBV10-3; possibly TRBD1 for D (5 bases). The germline V gene has CDR1 ENHRY and CDR2 SYGVKD. This CDR3 region has 13 residues. V lost 3 bases and J 4 bases, leaving 9 bases between the germline ends.

The chain joins TRBV6-5 to TRBJ2-2, with TRBD1 as a possible D gene (6 bases). V lost 5 bases to trimming and J lost 4 bases, with 14 bases between them. Germline assignment: CDR1 MNHEY and CDR2 SVGAGI. This CDR3 contains 15 residues. The CDR3 coding sequence is TGTGCCAGCAGTAAACAGGGTCCCGCCACCGGGGAGCTGTTTTTT. It is translated as CASSKQGPATGELFF.

The chain carries TRBV29-1 and TRBJ1-1; D is perhaps TRBD1 (6 bases). Germline assignment: CDR1 SQVTM and CDR2 ANQGSEA. The V and J ends lost 3 bases and 6 bases respectively, with 17 bases between them. CDR3 length: 14 amino acids. The CDR3 coding sequence is TGCAGCGTTGAGGGGGCCGGGGCAAGACCTGAAGCTTTCTTT. As protein: CSVEGAGARPEAFF.

The rearrangement links TRBV29-1 to TRBJ2-3, with D hard to call. This CDR3 has 14 amino acids. Trimming shortened V by 7 bases and J by 2 bases, and 16 bases separated the two germline ends. The germline CDR1 and CDR2 sequences are SQVTM and ANQGSEA. This CDR3 reads CSAGLMGNTDTQYF. Written as DNA, the CDR3 is TGCAGCGCTGGCTTAATGGGGAACACAGATACGCAGTATTTT.

This chain uses TRBV30 with TRBJ1-1, with D perhaps TRBD1 (5 bases). This CDR3 contains 13 residues. Looked up from germline, CDR1 is GTSNPN and CDR2 is SVGIG (reference sequence). V gave up 8 bases and J gave up 2 bases, with 15 bases separating them. The DNA for the CDR3 is TGTGCCAGCCAGCGGAGGGGAAACACTGAAGCTTTCTTT. Amino acid sequence: CASQRRGNTEAFF.

J is TRBJ1-1 and V is TRBV27, with 11 nucleotides matching TRBD1. The CDR3 has 15 residues. Trimming cost V 1 base and J 7 bases; bases outside gene matches: 5. From germline, CDR1 is MNHEY and CDR2 SMNVEV (reference sequence). The CDR3 loop reads CASSLWGQGGFEAFF. CDR3 bases: TGTGCCAGCAGTTTATGGGGACAGGGGGGCTTTGAAGCTTTCTTT.

The chain employs TRBV30 and TRBJ2-5; 7 positions agree with TRBD1. Germline CDR1 GTSNPN, CDR2 SVGIG (reference sequence). This CDR3 is 13 amino acids long. Unmatched junction bases numbered 1, after V lost 1 base and J lost 2 bases. CDR3 sequence (DNA): TGTGCCTGGAGTGGCAGGGGGCAAGAGACCCAGTACTTC. Encoded protein: CAWSGRGQETQYF.

V is TRBV19 and J is TRBJ2-7; 12 positions match TRBD2. V gave up 6 bases and J gave up 7 bases; unmatched junction bases: 7. Germline-derived CDR1 and CDR2 are LNHDA and SQIVND (reference sequence). CDR3 length: 14 amino acids. CDR3 bases: TGTGCCAGTAGATCTAGCGGGAGGGCTGGGGAGCAGTACTTC. It yields the protein CASRSSGRAGEQYF.

V usage is TRBV2 and J usage is TRBJ2-2; D is unresolved. CDR3 size: 14 residues. Germline CDR1 SNHLY, CDR2 FYNNEI. The V and J ends lost 0 bases and 4 bases respectively, with 6 bases between them. The CDR3 is CASSEASGTGELFF. In DNA, the CDR3 is TGTGCCAGCAGTGAAGCGTCGGGCACCGGGGAGCTGTTTTTT.

The chain carries TRBV11-3 and TRBJ1-1, with no clear D. Germline CDR1 is SGHNT and CDR2 is YENEEA. The V and J ends lost 5 bases and 1 base respectively, with 8 bases between them. The CDR3 loop spans 13 amino acids. CDR3 in amino acids: CASSPSPNTEAFF. CDR3 in DNA: TGTGCCAGCAGCCCATCGCCGAACACTGAAGCTTTCTTT.

The chain recombines TRBV6-4 with TRBJ2-1; D is undetermined. Trimming cost V 7 bases and J 9 bases, with 19 bases left between them. This CDR3 comprises 14 residues. The germline V gene encodes CDR1 MRHNA and CDR2 SNTAGT. This chain's CDR3 is CASKAKKYVPEQFF. CDR3 coding DNA: TGTGCCAGCAAGGCCAAGAAGTATGTCCCTGAGCAGTTCTTC.